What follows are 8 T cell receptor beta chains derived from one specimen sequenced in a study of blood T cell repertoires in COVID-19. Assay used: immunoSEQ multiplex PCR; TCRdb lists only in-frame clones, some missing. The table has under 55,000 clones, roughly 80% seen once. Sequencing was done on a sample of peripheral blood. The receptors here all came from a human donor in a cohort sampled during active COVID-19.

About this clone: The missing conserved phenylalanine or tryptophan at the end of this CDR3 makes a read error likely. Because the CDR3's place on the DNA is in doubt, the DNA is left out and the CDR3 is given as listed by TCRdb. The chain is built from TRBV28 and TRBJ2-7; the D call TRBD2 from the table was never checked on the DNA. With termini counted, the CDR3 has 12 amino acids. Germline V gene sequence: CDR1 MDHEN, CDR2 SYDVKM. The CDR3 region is CASSLLIRGRED.

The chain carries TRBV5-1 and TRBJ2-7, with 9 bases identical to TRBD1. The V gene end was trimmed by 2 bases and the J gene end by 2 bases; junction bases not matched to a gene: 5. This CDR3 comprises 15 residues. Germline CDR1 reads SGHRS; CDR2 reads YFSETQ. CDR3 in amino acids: CASSFGQGRAYEQYF. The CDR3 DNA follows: TGCGCCAGCAGCTTCGGACAGGGGAGGGCCTACGAGCAGTACTTC. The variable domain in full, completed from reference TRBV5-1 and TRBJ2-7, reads KAGVTQTPRYLIKTRGQQVTLSCSPISGHRSVSWYQQTPGQGLQFLFEYFSETQRNKGNFPGRFSGRQFSNSRSEMNVSTLELGDSALYLCASSFGQGRAYEQYFGPGTRLTVT.

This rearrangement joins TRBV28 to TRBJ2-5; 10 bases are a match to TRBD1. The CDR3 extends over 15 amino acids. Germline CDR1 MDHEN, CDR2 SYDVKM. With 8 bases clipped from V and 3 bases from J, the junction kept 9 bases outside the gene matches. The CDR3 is CASRGAGTGEETQYF. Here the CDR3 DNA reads TGTGCCAGCCGGGGGGCCGGGACAGGGGAAGAGACCCAGTACTTC.

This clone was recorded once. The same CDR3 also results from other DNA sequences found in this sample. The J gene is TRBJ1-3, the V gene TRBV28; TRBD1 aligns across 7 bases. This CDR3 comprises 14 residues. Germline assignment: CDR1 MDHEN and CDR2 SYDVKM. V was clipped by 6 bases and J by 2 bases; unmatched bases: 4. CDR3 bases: TGTGCCAGCAGCCTCGACAGGGCTGGAAACACCATATATTTT. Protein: CASSLDRAGNTIYF.

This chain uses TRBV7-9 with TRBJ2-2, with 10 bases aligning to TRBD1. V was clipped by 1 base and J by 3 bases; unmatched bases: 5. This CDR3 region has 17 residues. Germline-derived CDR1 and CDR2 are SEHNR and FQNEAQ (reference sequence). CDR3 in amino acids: CASSLVGQGGYTGELFF. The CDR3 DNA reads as TGTGCCAGCAGCTTAGTAGGACAGGGGGGATACACCGGGGAGCTGTTTTTT.

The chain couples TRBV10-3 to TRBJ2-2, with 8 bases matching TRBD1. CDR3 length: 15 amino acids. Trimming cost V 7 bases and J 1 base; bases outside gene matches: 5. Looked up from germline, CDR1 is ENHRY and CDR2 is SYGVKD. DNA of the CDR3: TGTGCCATCAACGGACAGGGTGGGAACACCGGGGAGCTGTTTTTT. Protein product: CAINGQGGNTGELFF.

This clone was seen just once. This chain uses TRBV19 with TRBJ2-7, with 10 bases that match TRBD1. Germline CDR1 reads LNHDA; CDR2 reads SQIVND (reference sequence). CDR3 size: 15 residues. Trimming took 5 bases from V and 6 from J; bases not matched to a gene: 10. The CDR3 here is CASSLAGTGDGEQYF. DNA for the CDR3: TGTGCCAGTAGTCTGGCAGGGACAGGGGACGGCGAGCAGTACTTC.

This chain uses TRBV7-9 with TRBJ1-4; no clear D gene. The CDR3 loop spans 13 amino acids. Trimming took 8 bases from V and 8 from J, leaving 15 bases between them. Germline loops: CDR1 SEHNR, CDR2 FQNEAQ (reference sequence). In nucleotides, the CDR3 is TGTGCCAGCTCCCGGGGTCTCCGGGAAAAACTGTTTTTT. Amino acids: CASSRGLREKLFF.